Listed below are T cell receptor beta chains from one sample, sequenced in a study of neurological immune-mediated disorders. TCRdb re-derived calls from the 5' RACE reads in MiXCR, one entry per CDR3 protein. The table has fewer than 20,000 distinct CDR3 sequences, around 15% seen once. Sequenced sample: PBMCs. These receptors were taken from a man in his fifties or sixties with HTLV-1-associated myelopathy (HAM/TSP). Each CDR3 is given with its conserved first and last residue. Fields, in order: D gene, V gene, J gene, clone size, CDR3 protein, CDR3 DNA. A D gene is named only where the DNA matches it firmly. For some rows the clone size is stated as once, few or many, or as a class when expanded; others skip it.

>-|TRBV29-1|TRBJ2-3|many
CSVVGARTDTQYF
TGCAGCGTTGTAGGCGCCCGCACAGATACGCAGTATTTT
>TRBD1|TRBV5-1|TRBJ2-7|many
CASSTGQGSYEQYF
TGCGCCAGCAGCACGGGACAGGGAAGCTACGAGCAGTACTTC
>-|TRBV2|TRBJ2-7|many
CASSRGAGLDKTQYF
TGTGCCAGCAGTCGCGGGGCAGGACTTGATAAAACGCAGTACTTC
>-|TRBV6-2/TRBV6-3|TRBJ2-1|many
CASSYSGPTYNEQFF
TGTGCCAGCAGTTACTCGGGGCCTACCTACAATGAGCAGTTCTTC
>-|TRBV5-1|TRBJ2-2|many
CASTLDLNTGELFF
TGCGCCAGCACCTTGGATCTGAACACCGGGGAGCTGTTTTTT
>TRBD1|TRBV10-3|TRBJ1-1|many
CAISEKGAGTEAFF
TGTGCCATCAGTGAGAAGGGGGCCGGAACTGAAGCTTTCTTT
>-|TRBV18|TRBJ2-3|many
CASSPQGWRTDTQYF
TGTGCCAGCTCACCCCAGGGCTGGCGCACAGATACGCAGTATTTT
>-|TRBV24-1|TRBJ2-3|-
CATSDSGRMEADTQCF
TGTGCCACCAGTGATTCCGGCAGGATGGAGGCAGATACGCAGTGTTTT
>-|TRBV5-1|TRBJ2-2|many
CASSLVGTDTGELFF
TGCGCCAGCAGCCTTGTGGGGACGGACACCGGGGAGCTGTTTTTT
>-|TRBV5-1|TRBJ1-6|many
CASSSMDSSYNSPLHF
TGCGCCAGCAGTTCGATGGACAGCTCCTATAATTCACCCCTCCACTTT
>TRBD1|TRBV5-1|TRBJ1-1|many
CASSGQGSLMNTEAFF
TGCGCCAGCAGCGGACAGGGTTCTCTCATGAACACTGAAGCTTTCTTT
>-|TRBV14|TRBJ1-2|-
CASSQVAGTPYGYTF
TGTGCCAGCAGCCAAGTCGCCGGGACACCGTATGGCTACACCTTC
>-|TRBV10-3|TRBJ2-5|-
CDISVGETKYF
TGTGACATCAGTGTTGGAGAGACCAAGTACTTC
>-|TRBV20-1|TRBJ2-7|-
CSGRRGISYEQYF
TGCAGTGGGCGTCGGGGCATCTCCTACGAGCAGTACTTC
>-|TRBV5-5|TRBJ1-2|many
CASSPTSQGDYGYTF
TGTGCCAGCAGCCCGACTTCACAGGGAGACTATGGCTACACCTTC
>TRBD1|TRBV19|TRBJ1-5|many
CASSIAGGYQPQHF
TGTGCCAGTAGTATAGCAGGGGGCTATCAGCCCCAGCATTTT
>TRBD1|TRBV15|TRBJ2-3|many
CATSPGQGTDTQYF
TGTGCCACCAGCCCTGGACAGGGTACAGATACGCAGTATTTT
>TRBD1|TRBV20-1|TRBJ2-1|many
CSASGTGGWNEQFF
TGCAGTGCTTCCGGGACAGGGGGCTGGAATGAGCAGTTCTTC
>TRBD1|TRBV20-1|TRBJ1-2|many
CSAGRQGATGYTF
TGCAGTGCTGGCCGACAGGGGGCGACTGGCTACACCTTC
>-|TRBV3-1|TRBJ1-6|many
CASSPGGLENSPLHF
TGTGCCAGCAGCCCCGGGGGTTTGGAAAATTCACCCCTCCACTTT
>-|TRBV11-3|TRBJ2-3|many
CASSTRGDTQYF
TGTGCCAGCAGCACTAGGGGAGATACGCAGTATTTT
>-|TRBV6-5|TRBJ1-2|-
CASSALNGYTF
TGTGCCAGCAGTGCACTTAATGGCTACACCTTC
>TRBD1|TRBV5-1|TRBJ1-1|medium-sized
CASSLGAGGGTEAFF
TGCGCCAGCAGCTTGGGGGCAGGGGGAGGAACTGAAGCTTTCTTT
>TRBD2|TRBV27|TRBJ2-3|many
CASSLPARGGTDTQYF
TGTGCCAGCAGTTTACCGGCCCGGGGGGGCACAGATACGCAGTATTTT
>-|TRBV20-1|TRBJ1-5|many
CSARGSTGGNQPQHF
TGCAGTGCTAGGGGAAGCACCGGGGGCAATCAGCCCCAGCATTTT
>-|TRBV20-1|TRBJ2-3|-
CSAIGQGGYTQYF
TGCAGTGCTATCGGGCAGGGTGGATATACGCAGTATTTT
>-|TRBV7-2|TRBJ1-1|-
CASSPGGVNTEAFF
TGTGCCAGCAGCCCGGGGGGAGTGAACACTGAAGCTTTCTTT